This record covers a single T cell receptor (beta chain). The antigen is not known. From germline, CDR1 is KGHSH and CDR2 LQKENI. After removal of 5 bases from V and 8 bases from J, the junction contained 2 bases not matched to a gene. The CDR3 extends over 12 amino acids. Profiling relied on immunoSEQ multiplex PCR, and the TCRdb table lists in-frame clones only, not all of them. The repertoire includes approximately 1,500,000 clones, approximately 98% of them detected once, and less than 0.55% sits in the top ten. The data belong to a study of shared clonotypes between healthy human individuals. Study results and limitations: Lower generation probabilities were found for non-shared clonotypes than for those shared by all four donors.

The sample was naive CD4+ T cells sorted from blood. Stated subset: CD45RA+ positively selected. This chain uses TRBV18 with TRBJ1-2; 10 nucleotides agree with TRBD1. This TCR derives from a man aged 25 to 40 in good health. Written as DNA, the CDR3 is TGTGCCAGCTCAGGGACAGGGGACGGCTACACCTTC. This gives the protein CASSGTGDGYTF.